Listed here are 22 T cell receptor beta chains from one sample, sequenced in a study of high-grade serous ovarian cancer treatment subgroups. Profiled with immunoSEQ multiplex PCR; TCRdb holds only in-frame clones, not every one. This table has thousands of clones, more than 60% appearing once. Tumor samples were taken before definitive surgery or chemotherapy. The sample comprised tumor tissue. These receptors came from a human donor with high-grade serous ovarian cancer.

V and J are TRBV27 and TRBJ2-7; 7 nucleotides align to TRBD2. Germline-derived CDR1 and CDR2 are MNHEY and SMNVEV (reference sequence). J gave up 6 bases and V 0 bases, and 5 bases lay outside the gene matches. This CDR3 region has 14 residues. This CDR3 is CASSLSGGRREQYF. The DNA of the CDR3 is TGTGCCAGCAGTTTATCGGGAGGGCGTCGCGAGCAGTACTTC.

This chain links TRBV19 with TRBJ1-6, with 12 positions matching TRBD1. With 5 bases clipped from V and 10 bases from J, the junction kept 9 bases outside the gene matches. The CDR3 runs to 16 residues. CDR1 is LNHDA and CDR2 is SQIVND in the germline V gene (reference sequence). CDR3 protein: CASSSSTGTGGSPLHF. As DNA, the CDR3 is TGTGCCAGTAGTTCCTCGACCGGGACAGGGGGCTCACCCCTCCACTTT. Full variable domain (missing parts from reference TRBV19 and TRBJ1-6): DGGITQSPKYLFRKEGQNVTLSCEQNLNHDAMYWYRQDPGQGLRLIYYSQIVNDFQKGDIAEGYSVSREKKESFPLTVTSAQKNPTAFYLCASSSSTGTGGSPLHFGNGTRLTVT.

The V and J genes are TRBV30 and TRBJ2-7; TRBD2 matches at 10 bases. Per germline, CDR1 GTSNPN and CDR2 SVGIG (reference sequence). V lost 7 bases, J lost 2 bases, and 20 bases stayed unmatched. This CDR3 spans 18 amino acids. CDR3 region: CAFKGSGAGGPITYEQYF. In DNA, the CDR3 is TGTGCCTTTAAAGGGTCTGGAGCGGGAGGGCCGATAACCTACGAGCAGTACTTC.

This clone is judged medium-sized. The CDR3 is CASRQWTNAQETQYF. CDR3 DNA: TGTGCCAGCAGACAGTGGACTAACGCCCAAGAGACCCAGTACTTC. The chain is built from TRBV19 and TRBJ2-5, with D tentatively TRBD2 (6 bases). CDR3 length: 15 amino acids. CDR1 LNHDA and CDR2 SQIVND come from the germline V gene (reference sequence). V was cut by 9 bases and J by 1 base, with 18 bases left in between.

The sample holds a few counts of this clone. DNA of the CDR3: TGTGCCTGCCAGCGACCCCATAGCAATCAGCCCCAGCATTTT. It codes for CACQRPHSNQPQHF. The V and J genes are TRBV30 and TRBJ1-5; D uncertain. The V gene lost 6 bases and the J gene lost 0 bases, with 12 bases spanning the gap. Germline V gene sequence: CDR1 GTSNPN, CDR2 SVGIG (reference sequence). The CDR3 sequence is 14 residues long.

The rearrangement joins TRBV7-2 to TRBJ2-3; tentatively, D is TRBD1 (6 bases). The germline gives CDR1 SGHTA, CDR2 FQGNSA. The CDR3 length is 14 residues. The V gene lost 5 bases and the J gene lost 2 bases, with 11 bases spanning the gap. The CDR3 coding sequence is TGTGCCAGCAGCGGAGGACAGTACACAGATACGCAGTATTTT. Encoded protein: CASSGGQYTDTQYF.

This sequence joins TRBV27 and TRBJ2-3; D remains ambiguous. The V gene's germline CDR1 is MNHEY and CDR2 SMNVEV (reference sequence). Trimming stripped 3 bases from V and 2 bases from J, with 6 bases between. This CDR3 comprises 13 residues. The CDR3 bases are TGTGCCAGCAGTTTTACTCACACAGATACGCAGTATTTT. Protein: CASSFTHTDTQYF.

This chain connects TRBV13 to TRBJ2-5; D is possibly TRBD1 (5 bases). This CDR3 region has 19 residues. V shed 0 bases and J shed 1 base, with 21 bases lying between them. Per germline, CDR1 PRHDT and CDR2 FYEKMQ (reference sequence). As DNA, the CDR3 is TGTGCCAGCAGCTTAGGGGACCTCGGCCTCCTCACAGGCCAAGAGACCCAGTACTTC. Its translation is CASSLGDLGLLTGQETQYF.

A few counts support this clone. This sequence joins TRBV7-8 and TRBJ2-5, with 7 nucleotides matching TRBD1. CDR1 SGHVS and CDR2 FQNEAQ come from the germline V gene. The CDR3 is 14 residues long. The V and J ends lost 3 bases and 5 bases, in that order; junction bases with no gene match: 6. In DNA form, the CDR3 reads TGTGCCAGCAGCTTCCGAGGGGGCGGGGAGACCCAGTACTTC. Its protein product is CASSFRGGGETQYF.

This clone was seen a few times. The chain joins TRBV30 to TRBJ1-2; a possible D gene is TRBD1 (5 bases). The CDR3 is made up of 14 amino acids. The germline V and J ends were trimmed by 4 bases and 5 bases, with 17 bases remaining between them. Germline values: CDR1 GTSNPN, CDR2 SVGIG (reference sequence). The chain's CDR3 is CAWNRDPLGYGYTF. For the CDR3, the DNA is TGTGCCTGGAACCGGGACCCTTTAGGGTATGGCTACACCTTC.

The chain combines TRBV6-4 with TRBJ2-6; D not resolved. The germline CDR1 and CDR2 sequences are MRHNA and SNTAGT. Trimming pared 4 bases from V and 3 bases from J, leaving 4 bases between. The CDR3 totals 13 residues. The DNA of the CDR3 is TGTGCCAGCAGTGTTAGTGGGGCCAACGTCCTGACTTTC. This encodes CASSVSGANVLTF.

The chain has TRBV10-3 and TRBJ2-5, with D tentatively TRBD1 or TRBD2 (5 bases each). The V gene lost 8 bases and the J gene lost 3 bases, with 10 bases spanning the gap. Germline CDR1 reads ENHRY; CDR2 reads SYGVKD. The CDR3 is 12 residues long. The CDR3 spells CAIGGPEETQYF. The CDR3 nucleotides read TGTGCCATCGGGGGACCAGAAGAGACCCAGTACTTC.

The chain recombines TRBV12-5 with TRBJ1-2; 9 bases agree with TRBD1. This CDR3 has 16 amino acids. The V gene's germline CDR1 is LGHNT and CDR2 FRNRAP. Losses at the gene ends were 0 bases for V and 1 base for J; bases not matched to a gene: 3. The CDR3 protein is CASGLVGTGINYGYTF. The CDR3 nucleotides read TGTGCTAGTGGTTTGGTCGGGACAGGGATTAACTATGGCTACACCTTC.

The J gene is TRBJ2-5, the V gene TRBV5-1; 7 positions match TRBD1. The J call may be in error: the DNA end matches TRBJ2-7 better. Germline CDR1 and CDR2: SGHRS and YFSETQ. The length of the CDR3 is 12 residues. This chain's CDR3 is CASNDRDAEQYF. CDR3 nucleotides: TGCGCCAGCAACGACAGGGACGCCGAGCAGTACTTC.

This clone is labeled large. The chain has TRBV7-2 and TRBJ1-2, with unresolved D. The CDR3 totals 13 residues. Trimming took 3 bases from V and 7 from J, leaving 12 bases between them. Germline CDR1 SGHTA, CDR2 FQGNSA. In nucleotides, the CDR3 is TGTGCCAGCAGCTTGGGTGGGAGGGCTGGCTACACCTTC. This codes for CASSLGGRAGYTF. The variable domain in full, completed from reference TRBV7-2 and TRBJ1-2, reads GAGVSQSPSNKVTEKGKDVELRCDPISGHTALYWYRQSLGQGLEFLIYFQGNSAPDKSGLPSDRFSAERTGGSVSTLTIQRTQQEDSAVYLCASSLGGRAGYTFGSGTRLTVV.

The chain has TRBV4-3 and TRBJ1-6; 9 positions agree with TRBD1. The trim removed 0 bases at V and 5 bases at J, leaving 2 bases unmatched. Germline CDR1 is LGHNA and CDR2 is YSLEER. CDR3 length equals 16 residues. CDR3 region: CASSQEDRGNNSPLHF. The CDR3 nucleotides are TGCGCCAGCAGCCAAGAAGACAGGGGGAATAATTCACCCCTCCACTTT.

This chain connects TRBV15 to TRBJ1-3, with 8 bases identical to TRBD1. This CDR3 spans 17 amino acids. The ends lost 0 bases at V and 2 bases at J; junction bases unmatched: 6. Looked up from germline, CDR1 is LNHNV and CDR2 is YYDKDF (reference sequence). CDR3 loop: CATSRDRQGIPGNTIYF. The CDR3 DNA reads as TGTGCCACCAGCAGAGACCGACAGGGGATCCCTGGAAACACCATATATTTT.

A few counts support this clone. This sequence joins TRBV30 and TRBJ2-7; 8 positions agree with TRBD1. CDR1 and CDR2 from the germline V gene are GTSNPN and SVGIG (reference sequence). Trimming took 5 bases from V and 4 from J; bases not matched to a gene: 1. This CDR3 region has 11 residues. CDR3 protein: CAWGTGYEQYF. The CDR3 DNA reads as TGTGCCTGGGGGACAGGTTACGAGCAGTACTTC.

V usage is TRBV5-1 and J usage is TRBJ2-5; D remains ambiguous. CDR3 length equals 14 residues. From germline, CDR1 is SGHRS and CDR2 YFSETQ. Trimming pared 0 bases from V and 1 base from J, leaving 7 bases between. CDR3 bases: TGCGCCAGCAGCTTGGCCGTTCTCCAAGAGACCCAGTACTTC. It translates to CASSLAVLQETQYF.

This clone came up once. This sequence joins TRBV11-2 and TRBJ1-4; a possible D gene is TRBD1 (5 bases). Germline V gene lookup returns CDR1 SGHAT and CDR2 FQNNGV. The CDR3 extends over 13 amino acids. V was pared by 5 bases and J by 8 bases, with 12 bases between. The DNA for the CDR3 is TGTGCCAGCAGCCCCGGCGGGGCCGAAAAACTGTTTTTT. Its translation: CASSPGGAEKLFF.

The rearrangement joins TRBV7-2 to TRBJ2-1; TRBD2 aligns across 11 bases. This CDR3 has 15 residues. V trimming: 5 bases; J trimming: 3 bases; junction bases outside the gene matches: 3. Germline CDR1 and CDR2: SGHTA and FQGNSA. The CDR3 DNA reads TGTGCCAGCAGCCCAACTAGCGGGAGCTACAATGAGCAGTTCTTC. This gives the protein CASSPTSGSYNEQFF.

The rearrangement joins TRBV11-3 to TRBJ2-7; either TRBD1 or TRBD2 may supply D (6 bases each). This CDR3 comprises 15 residues. The V gene lost 5 bases and the J gene lost 0 bases, with 14 bases spanning the gap. From germline, CDR1 is SGHNT and CDR2 YENEEA. The CDR3 reads CASSGRDTDSYEQYF. The CDR3 DNA follows: TGTGCCAGCAGCGGGCGGGACACCGACTCCTACGAGCAGTACTTC.